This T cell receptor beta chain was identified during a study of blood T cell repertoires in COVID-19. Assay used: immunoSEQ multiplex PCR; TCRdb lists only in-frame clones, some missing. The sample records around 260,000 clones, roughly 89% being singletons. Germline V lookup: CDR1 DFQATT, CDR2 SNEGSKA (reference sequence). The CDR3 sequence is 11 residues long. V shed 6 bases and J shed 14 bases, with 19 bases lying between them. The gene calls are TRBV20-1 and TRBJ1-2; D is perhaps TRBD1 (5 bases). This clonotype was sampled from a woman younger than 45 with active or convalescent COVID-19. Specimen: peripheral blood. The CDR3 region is CSAPRDSAPTF. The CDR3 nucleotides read TGCAGTGCACCTCGAGACAGCGCCCCTACCTTC.